Presented here are 32 T cell receptor beta chains from one specimen sequenced in a study of T cell repertoires and HLA-DP antigens. Here immunoSEQ multiplex PCR was the method, and the copy in TCRdb shows in-frame clones only, minus some. The sample has about 89,000 clones, approximately 86% seen once. The antigens for these receptors are not known. Source material: CD4+ T cells from PBMCs. The receptors derive from a man aged 50 to 60 in good health and CMV-seronegative.

In its sample, this clone was seen once. The chain joins TRBV11-2 to TRBJ2-7, with 9 bases matching TRBD2. The V and J ends lost 5 bases and 4 bases, in that order; junction bases with no gene match: 6. CDR1 is SGHAT, CDR2 FQNNGV, per germline. CDR3 length: 14 residues. The CDR3 is CASSTRTSVYEQYF. For the CDR3, the DNA is TGTGCCAGCAGCACCAGGACTAGCGTTTACGAGCAGTACTTC.

The rearrangement uses TRBV28 and TRBJ1-1, with a weak D call TRBD1 (5 bases). The CDR3 consists of 14 residues. V gave up 2 bases and J gave up 7 bases, with 14 bases separating them. Germline lookup yields CDR1 MDHEN and CDR2 SYDVKM. The CDR3 loop is CASSLAGKLVEAFF. The CDR3 DNA follows: TGTGCCAGCAGTTTAGCAGGGAAGTTGGTTGAAGCTTTCTTT.

The genes are TRBV7-9 and TRBJ2-5; no clear D. Germline CDR1 is SEHNR and CDR2 is FQNEAQ (reference sequence). The V and J ends lost 5 bases and 5 bases respectively, with 15 bases between them. The CDR3 is 14 amino acids. This CDR3 is CASSLPMARETQYF. CDR3 nucleotide sequence: TGTGCCAGCAGCCTCCCCATGGCCAGGGAGACCCAGTACTTC.

The V gene is TRBV4-3, the J gene TRBJ2-1; D possibly corresponds to TRBD2 (5 bases). Trimming took off 2 bases at V and 9 bases at J, with 17 bases between the two ends. CDR1 is LGHNA and CDR2 is YSLEER in the germline V gene. CDR3 length equals 15 residues. The CDR3: CASSQRGGPTVEQFF. The CDR3, as DNA: TGCGCCAGCAGCCAACGTGGAGGACCAACGGTTGAGCAGTTCTTC.

The count of this clone is one. This chain connects TRBV5-5 to TRBJ1-5; perhaps TRBD1 as D (5 bases). The CDR3 consists of 15 residues. V shed 4 bases and J shed 3 bases, with 14 bases lying between them. Looked up from germline, CDR1 is SGHKS and CDR2 is YYEKEE (reference sequence). Here the CDR3 reads CASSPTPGINQPQHF. The CDR3 DNA is TGTGCCAGCAGCCCCACCCCAGGGATCAATCAGCCCCAGCATTTT.

V usage is TRBV19 and J usage is TRBJ2-3, with D uncertain. The length of the CDR3 is 15 residues. Germline CDR1 LNHDA, CDR2 SQIVND (reference sequence). V shed 5 bases and J shed 6 bases, with 18 bases lying between them. Here the CDR3 reads CASSPPLPRMDTQYF. The CDR3 region has the DNA TGTGCCAGTAGTCCCCCCCTGCCTCGGATGGATACGCAGTATTTT.

The chain recombines TRBV7-9 with TRBJ2-1; the match to TRBD2 covers 8 bases. The CDR3 is 13 residues long. Trimming took 5 bases from V and 15 from J; bases not matched to a gene: 12. In germline, CDR1 is SEHNR, CDR2 FQNEAQ (reference sequence). The CDR3 bases are TGTGCCAGCAGCCCCGGGGGGGAAAGTTTTATGTTCTTC. This encodes CASSPGGESFMFF.

The chain links TRBV27 to TRBJ2-7, with 7 bases lining up with TRBD2. Germline values: CDR1 MNHEY, CDR2 SMNVEV (reference sequence). CDR3 length: 15 residues. V gave up 5 bases and J gave up 3 bases; unmatched junction bases: 10. As DNA, the CDR3 is TGTGCCAGCAGTGGGAGCGGGGTTAGGAGCTACGAGCAGTACTTC. This encodes CASSGSGVRSYEQYF.

The V and J genes are TRBV27 and TRBJ2-7; 13 bases line up with TRBD2. The germline V gene has CDR1 MNHEY and CDR2 SMNVEV (reference sequence). The CDR3 spans 14 residues. The ends lost 3 bases at V and 12 bases at J; junction bases unmatched: 8. DNA for the CDR3: TGTGCCAGCAGTTTTTCAACTAGCGGGAGGGTGCTGTACTTC. Residues: CASSFSTSGRVLYF.

The chain couples TRBV7-9 to TRBJ2-3; D is perhaps TRBD1 (6 bases). Germline loops: CDR1 SEHNR, CDR2 FQNEAQ (reference sequence). This CDR3 has 14 residues. The V end was cut by 2 bases, the J end by 3 bases, with 9 bases between. CDR3: CASSLTGSTDTQYF. DNA of the CDR3: TGTGCCAGCAGCTTAACAGGGTCGACAGATACGCAGTATTTT.

This clone has a single count. The rearrangement uses TRBV7-8 and TRBJ1-3; 8 bases map to TRBD1. The J segment lost 4 bases and the V segment lost 5 bases, leaving 10 bases of the junction unmatched. Germline V CDR1 and CDR2: SGHVS, FQNEAQ. The CDR3 runs 16 residues. This CDR3 is CASSPSQGAGGNTIYF. The DNA of the CDR3 is TGTGCCAGCAGCCCATCCCAGGGGGCAGGAGGAAACACCATATATTTT.

The chain is built from TRBV2 and TRBJ2-3; TRBD2 matches at 8 bases. Germline-derived CDR1 and CDR2 are SNHLY and FYNNEI. This CDR3 region has 12 residues. V lost 7 bases, J lost 6 bases, and 3 bases stayed unmatched. CDR3 protein: CASKREGDTQYF. The CDR3 nucleotides read TGTGCCAGCAAACGGGAGGGGGATACGCAGTATTTT.

The chain carries TRBV9 and TRBJ1-6; D unresolved. CDR1 SGDLS and CDR2 YYNGEE come from the germline V gene. The CDR3 length is 15 residues. V lost 0 bases and J lost 9, with 13 bases in between. CDR3 DNA sequence: TGTGCCAGCAGCGTAGGTCCCGCGGACGGTTCACCCCTCCACTTT. It encodes CASSVGPADGSPLHF.

The rearrangement joins TRBV2 to TRBJ2-1, with D possibly matching TRBD2 (7 bases). The germline V gene has CDR1 SNHLY and CDR2 FYNNEI. The CDR3 runs 14 residues. With 9 bases removed from V and 4 bases from J, the gap between germline ends came to 16 bases. CDR3 DNA: TGTGCCAGTGGCCGGGGGGCGTATTACAATGAGCAGTTCTTC. It is translated as CASGRGAYYNEQFF.

This clone was seen a few times. The chain uses TRBV6-4 and TRBJ2-2; D perhaps matches TRBD1 (6 bases). V lost 6 bases to trimming and J lost 1 base, with 9 bases between them. The CDR3 has 14 amino acids. Germline CDR1 MRHNA, CDR2 SNTAGT. CDR3 region: CASRRDMNTGELFF. CDR3 DNA sequence: TGTGCCAGCAGACGGGACATGAACACCGGGGAGCTGTTTTTT.

V is TRBV29-1 and J is TRBJ1-1, with D unresolved. Germline V lookup: CDR1 SQVTM, CDR2 ANQGSEA. The CDR3 has 13 amino acids. V shed 8 bases and J shed 0 bases, with 13 bases lying between them. CDR3 in amino acids: CSSHTVLNTEAFF. CDR3 nucleotide sequence: TGCAGCTCCCATACGGTTTTGAACACTGAAGCTTTCTTT.

This chain joins TRBV5-5 and TRBJ2-7; 9 bases align to TRBD1. Germline V gene sequence: CDR1 SGHKS, CDR2 YYEKEE (reference sequence). The trim removed 4 bases at V and 5 bases at J, leaving 7 bases unmatched. This CDR3 comprises 14 residues. The CDR3 loop is CASSPPGQGDEQYF. CDR3 DNA: TGTGCCAGCAGCCCGCCGGGACAGGGCGACGAGCAGTACTTC.

This chain links TRBV4-3 with TRBJ2-6; D is perhaps TRBD1 (5 bases). The germline V and J ends were trimmed by 4 bases and 5 bases, with 15 bases remaining between them. The CDR3 totals 16 residues. CDR1 and CDR2 from the germline V gene are LGHNA and YSLEER. This CDR3 is CASSPDSLGRANVLTF. CDR3 coding DNA: TGCGCCAGCAGCCCCGACAGCCTTGGTAGGGCCAACGTCCTGACTTTC.

This sequence joins TRBV7-2 and TRBJ1-3; TRBD1 agrees at 7 bases. CDR1 and CDR2 (germline): SGHTA, FQGNSA. The CDR3 loop spans 15 amino acids. With V trimmed by 5 bases and J by 1 base, 5 bases remained unmatched. CDR3 sequence reads: CASSIQGGSGNTIYF. CDR3 nucleotide sequence: TGTGCCAGCAGCATTCAGGGGGGATCTGGAAACACCATATATTTT.

The chain recombines TRBV13 with TRBJ2-4; the D call may be TRBD1 or TRBD2 (5 bases each). The germline V gene has CDR1 PRHDT and CDR2 FYEKMQ (reference sequence). V lost 6 bases and J lost 4, with 16 bases in between. There are 15 residues in the CDR3. As DNA, the CDR3 is TGTGCCAGCAGTCCTCGGCGCGAGGGGAAAAACATTCAGTACTTC. This gives the protein CASSPRREGKNIQYF.

The chain has TRBV19 and TRBJ2-1; 10 nucleotides align to TRBD2. With 7 bases clipped from V and 4 bases from J, the junction kept 4 bases outside the gene matches. The CDR3 runs to 14 residues. Germline CDR1 reads LNHDA; CDR2 reads SQIVND (reference sequence). CDR3 protein: CASTSGRAYNEQFF. In nucleotides, the CDR3 is TGTGCCAGTACGAGCGGGAGGGCGTACAATGAGCAGTTCTTC.

The rearrangement links TRBV7-2 to TRBJ1-2, with a weak D call TRBD1 (6 bases). This CDR3 region has 14 residues. V dropped 5 bases and J dropped 6 bases, with 16 bases sitting between them. The V gene's germline CDR1 is SGHTA and CDR2 FQGNSA. The CDR3 DNA follows: TGTGCCAGCAGCCCGGGCCGGGGGCGGGATGGCTACACCTTC. It translates to CASSPGRGRDGYTF. The whole variable domain, remainder taken from reference TRBV7-2 and TRBJ1-2, is GAGVSQSPSNKVTEKGKDVELRCDPISGHTALYWYRQSLGQGLEFLIYFQGNSAPDKSGLPSDRFSAERTGGSVSTLTIQRTQQEDSAVYLCASSPGRGRDGYTFGSGTRLTVV.

This chain joins TRBV11-2 and TRBJ2-7, with D tentatively TRBD1 (5 bases). V was trimmed by 5 bases and J by 3 bases, leaving 8 bases between them. Germline CDR1 and CDR2: SGHAT and FQNNGV. The CDR3 loop spans 12 amino acids. The CDR3 DNA sequence: TGTGCCAGCAGCCCCCAGGGCTACGAGCAGTACTTC. Translation gives CASSPQGYEQYF.

This chain connects TRBV23-1 to TRBJ2-5; D tentatively fits TRBD1 or TRBD2 (5 bases each). TRBV23-1 is an ORF; its function is uncertain. V was pared by 3 bases and J by 4 bases, with 15 bases between. The length of the CDR3 is 15 residues. CDR3 nucleotides: TGCGCCAGCAGTCAGACCTTGGGGGACGGAGAGACCCAGTACTTC. It encodes CASSQTLGDGETQYF.

This clone has just one count. The chain has TRBV10-3 and TRBJ2-2; 7 bases fit TRBD1. The CDR3 totals 15 residues. J gave up 3 bases and V 0 bases, and 1 base lay outside the gene matches. Germline lookup yields CDR1 ENHRY and CDR2 SYGVKD. In DNA form, the CDR3 reads TGTGCCATCAGTGAGTCAGGGGGCGACACCGGGGAGCTGTTTTTT. Residues: CAISESGGDTGELFF.

CDR3 protein: CATSRDVPGLGEQYF. Written as DNA, the CDR3 is TGTGCCACCAGCAGAGATGTGCCAGGGCTGGGAGAGCAGTACTTC. V and J are TRBV15 and TRBJ2-7, with D perhaps matching TRBD1 (5 bases). The CDR3 consists of 15 residues. Germline V gene data show CDR1 as LNHNV and CDR2 as YYDKDF (reference sequence). The V gene lost 0 bases and the J gene lost 7 bases, with 16 bases spanning the gap.

In the case of this clone: This sample includes further DNA sequences coding for the same CDR3. The chain has TRBV30 and TRBJ1-5, with 7 bases matching TRBD1. CDR3 length equals 15 residues. CDR1 GTSNPN and CDR2 SVGIG come from the germline V gene (reference sequence). The ends lost 4 bases at V and 1 base at J; junction bases unmatched: 7. CDR3 DNA: TGTGCCTGGACCGAGGGGGCACGAAGCAATCAGCCCCAGCATTTT. Translated, it gives CAWTEGARSNQPQHF.

The CDR3 reads CAAKPGGGSEAFF. The CDR3 nucleotides read TGTGCCGCCAAACCGGGTGGGGGGAGTGAAGCTTTCTTT. This chain connects TRBV2 to TRBJ1-1; D possibly corresponds to TRBD1 (5 bases). From germline, CDR1 is SNHLY and CDR2 FYNNEI. The CDR3 is 13 residues long. Trimming shortened V by 11 bases and J by 7 bases, and 20 bases separated the two germline ends.

V usage is TRBV29-1 and J usage is TRBJ1-5; D unclear. The V and J ends lost 6 bases and 4 bases respectively, with 13 bases between them. The CDR3 length is 13 residues. Germline CDR1 reads SQVTM; CDR2 reads ANQGSEA. CDR3: CSVSPGGNQPQHF. The DNA of the CDR3 is TGCAGCGTGAGTCCGGGAGGTAATCAGCCCCAGCATTTT.

The genes are TRBV6-1 and TRBJ2-5; 7 bases match TRBD1. There are 17 residues in the CDR3. V shed 2 bases, J shed 4 bases, and the junction held 13 bases outside the gene matches. The V gene's germline CDR1 is MNHNS and CDR2 SASEGT. CDR3 loop: CASSETKTAGGGETQYF. The CDR3 nucleotides are TGTGCCAGCAGTGAAACTAAGACAGCAGGGGGTGGAGAGACCCAGTACTTC.

A single count supports this clone. The rearrangement joins TRBV7-9 to TRBJ2-5; a weak D match, TRBD1 (6 bases). CDR1 and CDR2 (germline): SEHNR, FQNEAQ (reference sequence). V shed 6 bases and J shed 2 bases, with 10 bases lying between them. The CDR3 sequence is 13 residues long. CDR3: CASRSGHQETQYF. The CDR3 bases are TGTGCCAGCAGGTCGGGACATCAAGAGACCCAGTACTTC.

The rearrangement links TRBV5-8 to TRBJ1-1, with 8 positions matching TRBD1. The V gene's germline CDR1 is SGHTS and CDR2 YDEGEE. V was pared by 0 bases and J by 4 bases, with 11 bases of the junction left unmatched. The CDR3 is 17 residues long. The CDR3, as DNA: TGTGCCAGCAGCTTGGCCCAGGGGGCGGGATCGGTCACTGAAGCTTTCTTT. Translating gives CASSLAQGAGSVTEAFF.